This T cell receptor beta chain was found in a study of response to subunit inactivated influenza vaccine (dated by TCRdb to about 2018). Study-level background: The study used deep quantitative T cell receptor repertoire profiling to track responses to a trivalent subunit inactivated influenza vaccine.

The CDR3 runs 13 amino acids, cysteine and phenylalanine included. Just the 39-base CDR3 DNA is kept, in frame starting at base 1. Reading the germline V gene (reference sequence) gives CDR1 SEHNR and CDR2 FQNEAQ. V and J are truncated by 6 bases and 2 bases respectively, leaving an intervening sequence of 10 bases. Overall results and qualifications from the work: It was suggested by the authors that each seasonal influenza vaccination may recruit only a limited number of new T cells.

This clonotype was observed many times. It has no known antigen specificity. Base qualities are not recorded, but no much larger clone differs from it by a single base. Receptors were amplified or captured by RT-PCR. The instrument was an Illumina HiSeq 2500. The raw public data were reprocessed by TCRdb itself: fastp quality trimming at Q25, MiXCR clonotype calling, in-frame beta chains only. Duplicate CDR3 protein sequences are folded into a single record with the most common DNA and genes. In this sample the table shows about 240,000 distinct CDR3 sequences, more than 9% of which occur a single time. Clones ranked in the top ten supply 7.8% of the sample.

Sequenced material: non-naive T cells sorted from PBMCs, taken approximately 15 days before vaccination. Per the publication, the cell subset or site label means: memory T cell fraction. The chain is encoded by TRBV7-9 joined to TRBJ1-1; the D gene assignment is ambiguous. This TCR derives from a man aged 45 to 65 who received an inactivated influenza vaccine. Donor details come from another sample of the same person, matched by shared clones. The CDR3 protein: CASRTDLNTEAFF. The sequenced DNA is TGTGCCAGCAGGACGGATCTCAACACTGAAGCTTTCTTT.